This T cell receptor beta chain was sequenced for a study of T cells after yellow fever vaccination. Study-level points and caveats: Most primary-vaccination clones reappeared after the booster (about 96% CD4, about 88% CD8).

To note about this clonotype: Its antigen is not known.

TCRdb re-analysed the 5' RACE reads in MiXCR, keeping a single row per CDR3 protein. The sample shows 340,000 or so distinct CDR3 sequences, about an eighth of them seen only once. This CDR3 has 13 amino acids. Germline CDR1 SGHTA, CDR2 FQGTGA. The germline V and J ends were trimmed by 3 bases and 3 bases, with 5 bases remaining between them. This chain uses TRBV7-3 with TRBJ2-2; the D is unclear. The sequence was obtained from a man aged 18-30 years who received the YFV17D yellow fever vaccine. The source material was CD4+ T cells sorted from PBMCs, sampled 15 days after the yellow fever booster vaccination. CDR3 sequence reads: CASSLYYTGELFF. Written as DNA, the CDR3 is TGTGCCAGCAGCTTGTATTACACCGGGGAGCTGTTTTTT. Looking up the rest from reference TRBV7-3 and TRBJ2-2 gives the full variable domain: GAGVSQTPSNKVTEKGKYVELRCDPISGHTALYWYRQSLGQGPEFLIYFQGTGAADDSGLPNDRFFAVRPEGSVSTLKIQRTERGDSAVYLCASSLYYTGELFFGEGSRLTVL.